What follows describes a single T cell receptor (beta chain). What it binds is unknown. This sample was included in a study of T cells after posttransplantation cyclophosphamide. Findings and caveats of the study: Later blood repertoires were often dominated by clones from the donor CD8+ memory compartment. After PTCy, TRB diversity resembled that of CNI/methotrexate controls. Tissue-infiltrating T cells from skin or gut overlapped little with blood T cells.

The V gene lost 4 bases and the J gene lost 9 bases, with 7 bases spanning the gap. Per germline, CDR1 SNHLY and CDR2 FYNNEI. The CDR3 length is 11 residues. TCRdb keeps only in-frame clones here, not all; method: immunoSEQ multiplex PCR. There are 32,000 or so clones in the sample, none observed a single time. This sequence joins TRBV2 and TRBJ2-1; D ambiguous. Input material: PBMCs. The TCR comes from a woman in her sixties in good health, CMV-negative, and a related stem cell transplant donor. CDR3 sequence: CASSARSEQFF. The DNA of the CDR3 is TGTGCCAGCAGTGCCAGGAGTGAGCAGTTCTTC.